The entry that follows covers one T cell receptor beta chain sequence. Its antigen is not known. CDR3 size: 16 residues. V was trimmed by 4 bases and J by 2 bases, leaving 17 bases between them. Germline values: CDR1 SEHNR, CDR2 FQNEAQ (reference sequence). The entry originates in a study of PD-1 blockade in mismatch repair-deficient tumors. Study-level background: Patients had 12 mismatch repair-deficient cancer types and were previously treated and progressing.

All patients were mismatch repair deficient, assessed by either PCR or immunohistochemistry. Assay: immunoSEQ multiplex PCR; the TCRdb copy retains only in-frame clones and omits some. The table lists about 51,000 clones, over 70% of them singletons. Findings and caveats of the study: Rapid post-treatment expansion, then contraction, generally preceding radiologic response, marked tumor-resident clones.

The source was peripheral blood, collected less than 21 weeks after starting pembrolizumab. The chain recombines TRBV7-9 with TRBJ1-2, with a tentative D call TRBD1 (5 bases). This sequence was found in an adult with mismatch repair-deficient cancer. Here the CDR3 reads CASSYPGLGRNYGYTF. The CDR3 nucleotides are TGTGCCAGCAGCTATCCGGGGCTCGGGAGGAACTATGGCTACACCTTC.